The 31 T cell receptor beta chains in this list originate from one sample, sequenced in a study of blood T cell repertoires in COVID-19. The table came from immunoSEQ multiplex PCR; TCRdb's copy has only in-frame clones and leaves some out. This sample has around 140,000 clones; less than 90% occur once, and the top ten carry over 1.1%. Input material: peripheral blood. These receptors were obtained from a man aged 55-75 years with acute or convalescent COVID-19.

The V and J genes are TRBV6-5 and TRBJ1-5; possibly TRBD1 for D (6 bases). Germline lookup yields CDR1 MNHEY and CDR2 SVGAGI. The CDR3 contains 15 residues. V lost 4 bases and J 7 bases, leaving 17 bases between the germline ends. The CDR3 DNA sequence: TGTGCCAGCAGTTCCCTACAGGGCATAGGGCAGCCCCAGCATTTT. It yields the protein CASSSLQGIGQPQHF.

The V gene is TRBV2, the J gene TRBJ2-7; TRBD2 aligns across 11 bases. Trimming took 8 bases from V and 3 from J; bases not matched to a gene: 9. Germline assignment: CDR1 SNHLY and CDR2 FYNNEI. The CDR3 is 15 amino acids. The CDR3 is CASGRSGTSGYEQYF. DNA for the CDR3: TGTGCCAGCGGACGTTCCGGGACTAGCGGCTACGAGCAGTACTTC.

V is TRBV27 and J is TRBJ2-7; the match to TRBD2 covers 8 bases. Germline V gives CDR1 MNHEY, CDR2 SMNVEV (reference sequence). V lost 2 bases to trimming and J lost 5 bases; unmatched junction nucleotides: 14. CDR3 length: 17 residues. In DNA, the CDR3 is TGTGCCAGCAGTTTAGAGTTAGCGGGAAACGGCGTGAACGAGCAGTACTTC. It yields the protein CASSLELAGNGVNEQYF.

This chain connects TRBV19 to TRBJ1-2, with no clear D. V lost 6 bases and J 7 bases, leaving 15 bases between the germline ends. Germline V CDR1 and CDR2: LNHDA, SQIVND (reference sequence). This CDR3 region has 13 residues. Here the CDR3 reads CASRQSAIFGYTF. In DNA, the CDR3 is TGTGCCAGTAGGCAGAGCGCGATTTTTGGCTACACCTTC. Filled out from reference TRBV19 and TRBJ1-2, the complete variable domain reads DGGITQSPKYLFRKEGQNVTLSCEQNLNHDAMYWYRQDPGQGLRLIYYSQIVNDFQKGDIAEGYSVSREKKESFPLTVTSAQKNPTAFYLCASRQSAIFGYTFGSGTRLTVV.

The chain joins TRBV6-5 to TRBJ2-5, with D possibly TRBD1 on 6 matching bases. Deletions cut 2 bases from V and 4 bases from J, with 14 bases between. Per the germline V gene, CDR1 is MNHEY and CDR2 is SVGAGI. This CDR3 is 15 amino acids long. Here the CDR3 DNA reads TGTGCCAGCAGTTACGAGACAGGCGTCCGAGAGACCCAGTACTTC. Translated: CASSYETGVRETQYF.

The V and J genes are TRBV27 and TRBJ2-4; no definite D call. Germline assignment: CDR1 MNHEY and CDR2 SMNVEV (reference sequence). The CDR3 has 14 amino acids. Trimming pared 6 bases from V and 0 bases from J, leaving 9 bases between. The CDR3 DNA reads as TGTGCCAGCAGGACAAGTCTAGCCAAAAACATTCAGTACTTC. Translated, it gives CASRTSLAKNIQYF.

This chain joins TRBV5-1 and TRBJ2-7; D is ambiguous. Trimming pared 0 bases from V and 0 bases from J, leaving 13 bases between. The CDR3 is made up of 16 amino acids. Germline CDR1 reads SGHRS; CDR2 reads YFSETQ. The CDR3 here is CASSLDPTLPSYEQYF. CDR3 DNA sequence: TGCGCCAGCAGCTTGGACCCGACACTCCCCTCCTACGAGCAGTACTTC.

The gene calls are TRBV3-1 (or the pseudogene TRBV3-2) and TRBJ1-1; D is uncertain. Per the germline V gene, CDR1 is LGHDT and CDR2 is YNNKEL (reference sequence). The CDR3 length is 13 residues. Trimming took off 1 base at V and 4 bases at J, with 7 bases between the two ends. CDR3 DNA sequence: TGTGCCAGCAGCCAAGCCGGGATCACTGAAGCTTTCTTT. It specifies CASSQAGITEAFF.

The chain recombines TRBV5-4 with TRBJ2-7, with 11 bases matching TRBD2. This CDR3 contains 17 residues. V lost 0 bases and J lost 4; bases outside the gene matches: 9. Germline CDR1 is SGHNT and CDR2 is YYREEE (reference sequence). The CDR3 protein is CASSLGGQVAGGYEQYF. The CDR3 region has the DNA TGTGCCAGCAGCTTGGGGGGACAGGTAGCGGGAGGGTACGAGCAGTACTTC.

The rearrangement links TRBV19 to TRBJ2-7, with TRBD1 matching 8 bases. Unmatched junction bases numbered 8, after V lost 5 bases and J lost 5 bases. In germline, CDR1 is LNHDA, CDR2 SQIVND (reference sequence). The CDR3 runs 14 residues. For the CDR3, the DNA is TGTGCCAGTAGTGAACAGGGGGAGTCTAACGAGCAGTACTTC. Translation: CASSEQGESNEQYF.

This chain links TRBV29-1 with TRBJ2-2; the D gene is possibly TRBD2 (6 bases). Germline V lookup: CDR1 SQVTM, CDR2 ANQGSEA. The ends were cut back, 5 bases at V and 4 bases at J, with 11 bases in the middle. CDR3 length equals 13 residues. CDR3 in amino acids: CSVRRGATGELFF. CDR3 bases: TGCAGCGTTCGGAGGGGCGCCACCGGGGAGCTGTTTTTT.

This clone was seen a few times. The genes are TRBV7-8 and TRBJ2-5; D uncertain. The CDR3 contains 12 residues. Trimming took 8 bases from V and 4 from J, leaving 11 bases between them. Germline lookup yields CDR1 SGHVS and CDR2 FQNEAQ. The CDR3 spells CASSSPLETQYF. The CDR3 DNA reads TGTGCCAGCTCCTCCCCGTTAGAGACCCAGTACTTC.

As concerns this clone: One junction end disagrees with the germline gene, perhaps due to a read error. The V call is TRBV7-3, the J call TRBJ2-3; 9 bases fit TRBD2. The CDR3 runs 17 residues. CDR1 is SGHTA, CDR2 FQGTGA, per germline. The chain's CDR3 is CASSLTGVAGGTDTQYF. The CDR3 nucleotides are TGTGCCAGCAGCCTAACCGGTGTGGCGGGGGGGACAGATACGCAGTATTTT.

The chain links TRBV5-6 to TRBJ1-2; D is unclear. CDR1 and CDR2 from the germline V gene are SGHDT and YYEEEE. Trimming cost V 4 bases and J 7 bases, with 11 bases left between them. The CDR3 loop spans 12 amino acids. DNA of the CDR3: TGTGCCAGCAGCCAGCAGGTTTTTGGCTACACCTTC. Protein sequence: CASSQQVFGYTF.

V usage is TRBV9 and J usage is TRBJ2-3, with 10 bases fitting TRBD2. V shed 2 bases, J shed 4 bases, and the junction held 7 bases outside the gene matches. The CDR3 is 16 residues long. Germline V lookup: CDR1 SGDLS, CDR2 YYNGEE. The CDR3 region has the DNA TGTGCCAGCAGCGTTGGAGCGGGAGGGCCTGCAGATACGCAGTATTTT. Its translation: CASSVGAGGPADTQYF.

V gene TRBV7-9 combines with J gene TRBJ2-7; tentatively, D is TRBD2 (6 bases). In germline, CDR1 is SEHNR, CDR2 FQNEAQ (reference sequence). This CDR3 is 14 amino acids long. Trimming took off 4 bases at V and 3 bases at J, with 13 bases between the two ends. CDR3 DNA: TGTGCCAGCAGCTCCCCATCGGGACTCTACGAGCAGTACTTC. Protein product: CASSSPSGLYEQYF. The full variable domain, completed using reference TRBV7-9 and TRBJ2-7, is DTGVSQNPRHKITKRGQNVTFRCDPISEHNRLYWYRQTLGQGPEFLTYFQNEAQLEKSRLLSDRFSAERPKGSFSTLEIQRTEQGDSAMYLCASSSPSGLYEQYFGPGTRLTVT.

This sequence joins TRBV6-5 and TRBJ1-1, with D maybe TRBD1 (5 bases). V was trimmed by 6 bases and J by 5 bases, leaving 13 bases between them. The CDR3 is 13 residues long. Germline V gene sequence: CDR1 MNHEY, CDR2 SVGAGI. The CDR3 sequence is CASSPYRKTEAFF. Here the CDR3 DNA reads TGTGCCAGCAGCCCGTACAGGAAAACTGAAGCTTTCTTT.

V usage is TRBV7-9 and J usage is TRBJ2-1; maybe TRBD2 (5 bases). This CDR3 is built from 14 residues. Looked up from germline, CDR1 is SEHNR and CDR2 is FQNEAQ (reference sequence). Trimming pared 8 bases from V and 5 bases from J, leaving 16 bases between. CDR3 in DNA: TGTGCCAGCGCCCAACGAGGGCATGACAATGAGCAGTTCTTC. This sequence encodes CASAQRGHDNEQFF.

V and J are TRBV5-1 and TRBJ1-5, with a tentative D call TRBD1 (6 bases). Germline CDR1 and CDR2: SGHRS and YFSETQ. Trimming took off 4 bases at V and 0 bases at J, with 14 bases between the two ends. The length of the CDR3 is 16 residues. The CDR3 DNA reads TGCGCCAGCAGCATTTCAGGGGAGGGTAGCAATCAGCCCCAGCATTTT. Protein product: CASSISGEGSNQPQHF.

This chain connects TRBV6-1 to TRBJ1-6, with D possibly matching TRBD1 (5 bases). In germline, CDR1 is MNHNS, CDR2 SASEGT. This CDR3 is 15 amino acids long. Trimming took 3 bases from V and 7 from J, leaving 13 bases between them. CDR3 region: CASSDRGFGNSPLHF. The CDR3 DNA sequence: TGTGCCAGCAGTGACCGGGGGTTTGGCAATTCACCCCTCCACTTT.

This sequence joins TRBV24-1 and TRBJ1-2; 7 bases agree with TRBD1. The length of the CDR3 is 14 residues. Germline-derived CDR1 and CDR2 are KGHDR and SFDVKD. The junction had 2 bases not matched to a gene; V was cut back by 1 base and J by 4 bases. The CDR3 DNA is TGTGCCACCAGTGATTTCAGGGGGACCTATGGCTACACCTTC. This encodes CATSDFRGTYGYTF.

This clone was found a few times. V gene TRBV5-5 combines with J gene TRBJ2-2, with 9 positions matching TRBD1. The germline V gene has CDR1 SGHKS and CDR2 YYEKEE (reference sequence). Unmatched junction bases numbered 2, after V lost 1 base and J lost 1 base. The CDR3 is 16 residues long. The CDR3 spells CASSLLDRGNTGELFF. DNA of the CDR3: TGTGCCAGCAGCTTGCTGGACAGGGGGAACACCGGGGAGCTGTTTTTT. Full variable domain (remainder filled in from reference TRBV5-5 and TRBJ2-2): DAGVTQSPTHLIKTRGQQVTLRCSPISGHKSVSWYQQVLGQGPQFIFQYYEKEERGRGNFPDRFSARQFPNYSSELNVNALLLGDSALYLCASSLLDRGNTGELFFGEGSRLTVL.

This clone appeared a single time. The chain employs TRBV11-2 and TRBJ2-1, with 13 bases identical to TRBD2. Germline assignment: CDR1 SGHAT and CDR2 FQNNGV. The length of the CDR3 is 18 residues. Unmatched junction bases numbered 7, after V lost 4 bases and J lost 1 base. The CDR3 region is CASSYWTSGRSSYNEQFF. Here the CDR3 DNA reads TGTGCCAGCAGCTATTGGACTAGCGGGAGATCTTCCTACAATGAGCAGTTCTTC.

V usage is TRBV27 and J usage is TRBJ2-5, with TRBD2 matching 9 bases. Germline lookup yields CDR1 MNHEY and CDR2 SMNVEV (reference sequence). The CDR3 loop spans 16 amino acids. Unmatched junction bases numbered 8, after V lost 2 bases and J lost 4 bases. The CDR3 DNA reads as TGTGCCAGCAGTTTAGTAGCGGGAGTGGGTCCAGAGACCCAGTACTTC. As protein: CASSLVAGVGPETQYF.

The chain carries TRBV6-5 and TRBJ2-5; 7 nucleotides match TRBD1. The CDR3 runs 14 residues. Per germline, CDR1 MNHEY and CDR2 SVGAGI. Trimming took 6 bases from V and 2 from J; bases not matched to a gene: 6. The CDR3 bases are TGTGCCAGCAGATTCGGACAGGTTCAAGAGACCCAGTACTTC. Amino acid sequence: CASRFGQVQETQYF.

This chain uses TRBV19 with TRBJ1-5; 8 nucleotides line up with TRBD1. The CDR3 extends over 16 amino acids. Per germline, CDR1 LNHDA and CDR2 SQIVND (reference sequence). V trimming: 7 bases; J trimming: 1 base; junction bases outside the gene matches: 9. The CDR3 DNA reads TGTGCCAGTACTACCAGGGGGCGGATGAGCAATCAGCCCCAGCATTTT. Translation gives CASTTRGRMSNQPQHF.

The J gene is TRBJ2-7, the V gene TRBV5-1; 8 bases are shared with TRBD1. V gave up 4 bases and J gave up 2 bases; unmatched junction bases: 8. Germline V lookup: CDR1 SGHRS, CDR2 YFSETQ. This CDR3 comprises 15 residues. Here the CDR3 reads CASSPWTGRAYEQYF. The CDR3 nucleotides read TGCGCCAGCAGCCCTTGGACAGGGCGCGCCTACGAGCAGTACTTC.

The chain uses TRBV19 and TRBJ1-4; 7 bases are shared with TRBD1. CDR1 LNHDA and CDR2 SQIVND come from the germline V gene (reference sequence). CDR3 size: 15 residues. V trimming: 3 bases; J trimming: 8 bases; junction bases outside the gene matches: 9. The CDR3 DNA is TGTGCCAGTAGTATGACGACAGGGAAAGGGGAAAAACTGTTTTTT. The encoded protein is CASSMTTGKGEKLFF.

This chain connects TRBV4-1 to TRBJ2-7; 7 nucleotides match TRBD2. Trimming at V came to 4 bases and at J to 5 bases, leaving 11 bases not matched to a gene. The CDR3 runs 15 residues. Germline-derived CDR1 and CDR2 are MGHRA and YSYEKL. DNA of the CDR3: TGCGCCAGCAGCCTCGGGGGAAGCGGGAACCACGAGCAGTACTTC. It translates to CASSLGGSGNHEQYF.

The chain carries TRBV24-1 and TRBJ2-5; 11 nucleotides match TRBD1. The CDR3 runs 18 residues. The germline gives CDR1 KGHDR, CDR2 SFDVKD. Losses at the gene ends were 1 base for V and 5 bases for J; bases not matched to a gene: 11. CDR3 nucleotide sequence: TGTGCCACCAGTGATTTAAGTCTCGGACAGGGGGCGCGGGAGACCCAGTACTTC. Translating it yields CATSDLSLGQGARETQYF.

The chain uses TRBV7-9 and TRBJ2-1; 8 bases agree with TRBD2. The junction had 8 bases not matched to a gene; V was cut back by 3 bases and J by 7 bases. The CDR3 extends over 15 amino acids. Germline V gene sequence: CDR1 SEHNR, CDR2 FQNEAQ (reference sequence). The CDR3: CASSLGLAGKNEQFF. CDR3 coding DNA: TGTGCCAGCAGCTTGGGGCTAGCGGGTAAGAATGAGCAGTTCTTC.